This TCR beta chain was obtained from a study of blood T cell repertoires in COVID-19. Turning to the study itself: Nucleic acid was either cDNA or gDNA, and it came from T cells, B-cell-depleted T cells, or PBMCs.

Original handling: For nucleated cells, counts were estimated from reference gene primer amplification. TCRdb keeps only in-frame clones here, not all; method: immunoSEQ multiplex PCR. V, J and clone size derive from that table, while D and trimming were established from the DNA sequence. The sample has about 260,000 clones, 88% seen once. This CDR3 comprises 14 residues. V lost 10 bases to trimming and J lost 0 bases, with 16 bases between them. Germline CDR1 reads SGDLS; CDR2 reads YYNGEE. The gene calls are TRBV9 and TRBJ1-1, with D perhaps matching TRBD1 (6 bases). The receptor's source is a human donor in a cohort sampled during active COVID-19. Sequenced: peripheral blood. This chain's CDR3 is CASNPRGVNTEAFF. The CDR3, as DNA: TGTGCCTCCAACCCCAGGGGCGTGAACACTGAAGCTTTCTTT.